These 11 T cell receptor beta chains came from one sample sequenced in a study of T-cell reconstitution after alpha-beta-depleted transplantation in children. Preparing the TCRbeta library involved the use of unique molecular identifiers. TCRdb fed the PCR reads into MiXCR, producing one record per CDR3 protein. Of 640,000 or so distinct CDR3 sequences in the sample, approximately 16% were seen once. Sequenced here: PBMCs from the stem cell graft donor, sampled from the stem cell graft. Source of these receptors: a human donor who donated a stem cell graft to a child with acute myeloid leukemia.

This clonotype was seen a few times. The gene calls are TRBV27 and TRBJ2-1, with TRBD1 matching over 9 bases. Trimming took 6 bases from V and 7 from J; bases not matched to a gene: 4. The CDR3 loop spans 13 amino acids. Per germline, CDR1 MNHEY and CDR2 SMNVEV (reference sequence). CDR3 in amino acids: CASRGTGWNEQFF. CDR3 sequence (DNA): TGTGCCAGCAGGGGGACAGGGTGGAATGAGCAGTTCTTC.

This sequence joins TRBV7-9 and TRBJ2-7; 9 nucleotides agree with TRBD1. This CDR3 contains 15 residues. V was pared by 7 bases and J by 4 bases, with 11 bases of the junction left unmatched. CDR1 SEHNR and CDR2 FQNEAQ come from the germline V gene (reference sequence). The CDR3 spells CASTSTGTGFYEQYV. In DNA form, the CDR3 reads TGTGCCAGCACTTCCACCGGGACAGGGTTTTACGAGCAGTACGTC.

Comments on this clonotype: With a much larger clone just one base away, this may be a read error. The chain recombines TRBV7-6 with TRBJ2-1; D is possibly TRBD1 (6 bases). The CDR3 length is 16 residues. Germline V gene sequence: CDR1 SGHVS, CDR2 FNYEAQ. V lost 1 base to trimming and J lost 5 bases, with 15 bases between them. DNA for the CDR3: TGTGCCAGCAGCTTAGGGGGGCGGCCATCGAACAATGAGCAGTTCTTC. Translation: CASSLGGRPSNNEQFF.

V gene TRBV5-5 combines with J gene TRBJ2-7, with D unresolved. Germline V gene lookup returns CDR1 SGHKS and CDR2 YYEKEE (reference sequence). Trimming removed 2 bases at V and 5 bases at J, with 11 bases between. CDR3 length: 13 residues. In nucleotides, the CDR3 is TGTGCCAGCAGCTTTTCGGTCGGAAACGAGCAGTACGTC. This encodes CASSFSVGNEQYV.

This clonotype was seen a handful of times. V gene TRBV10-3 combines with J gene TRBJ2-3; D possibly matches TRBD1 or TRBD2 (5 bases each). Trimming took off 7 bases at V and 0 bases at J, with 11 bases between the two ends. The length of the CDR3 is 14 residues. Germline V gene sequence: CDR1 ENHRY, CDR2 SYGVKD. CDR3 DNA sequence: TGTGCCATCAATGTTGGGGGAAGCACAGATACGCAGTATTTT. Amino acid sequence: CAINVGGSTDTQYF.

This clonotype has more than one count but fewer than ten. The chain uses TRBV5-1 and TRBJ1-4; possible D gene TRBD1, 5 bases. Germline values: CDR1 SGHRS, CDR2 YFSETQ. The CDR3 is 16 amino acids. V lost 1 base and J 8 bases, leaving 18 bases between the germline ends. This CDR3 is CASSLLSGTTLEKLFF. The DNA of the CDR3 is TGCGCCAGCAGCTTGCTAAGCGGGACCACGCTGGAAAAACTGTTTTTT.

In its sample, this clonotype was seen many times. V usage is TRBV20-1 and J usage is TRBJ2-5, with D unresolved. This CDR3 contains 12 residues. Trimming stripped 4 bases from V and 4 bases from J, with 10 bases between. Germline V gives CDR1 DFQATT, CDR2 SNEGSKA (reference sequence). The CDR3 DNA is TGCAGTGCTAATGTCCCGGGAGAGACCCAGTACTTC. Its protein is CSANVPGETQYF.

This clonotype came up many times. This chain uses TRBV20-1 with TRBJ2-1; unclear D gene. There are 12 residues in the CDR3. CDR1 and CDR2 (germline): DFQATT, SNEGSKA (reference sequence). Trimming pared 0 bases from V and 11 bases from J, leaving 11 bases between. The DNA of the CDR3 is TGCAGTGCTAGAGATCGAGTCAGCCAGCAGTTCTTC. This encodes CSARDRVSQQFF.

This clonotype has ten or more counts. The gene calls are TRBV7-9 and TRBJ1-3, with 7 bases fitting TRBD1. The CDR3 totals 15 residues. The junction had 4 bases not matched to a gene; V was cut back by 5 bases and J by 0 bases. Germline V gives CDR1 SEHNR, CDR2 FQNEAQ (reference sequence). CDR3 loop: CASSATGVSGNTIYF. Here the CDR3 DNA reads TGTGCCAGCAGCGCCACAGGGGTCTCTGGAAACACCATATATTTT.

The table lists this clonotype with a few counts. The gene calls are TRBV5-1 and TRBJ2-2; 9 bases are a match to TRBD2. V shed 0 bases and J 4 bases; nucleotides not matched to a gene: 1. Germline V gives CDR1 SGHRS, CDR2 YFSETQ. The length of the CDR3 is 15 residues. Written as DNA, the CDR3 is TGCGCCAGCAGCTTGGCACTAGCGGGCACCGGGGAGCTGTTTTTT. It specifies CASSLALAGTGELFF.

This clonotype was picked up a small number of times. The chain links TRBV7-9 to TRBJ1-2, with TRBD1 matching over 7 bases. Germline V lookup: CDR1 SEHNR, CDR2 FQNEAQ (reference sequence). This CDR3 comprises 13 residues. The trim removed 3 bases at V and 7 bases at J, leaving 5 bases unmatched. In DNA, the CDR3 is TGTGCCAGCAGCTTTGGACAGGAGGGTGGCTACACCTTC. Protein product: CASSFGQEGGYTF.